What follows are 8 T cell receptor beta chains derived from one specimen sequenced in a study of T-cell reconstitution after alpha-beta-depleted transplantation in children. Unique molecular identifiers were incorporated into the prepared TCRbeta library. TCRdb redid the calling of the PCR reads with MiXCR, one entry per CDR3 protein. The top ten hold approximately 15% of the sample, which has roughly 490,000 distinct CDR3 sequences, about an eighth seen once. Sequencing was performed on PBMCs, mostly from graft donor cells, taken 180 days after TCRalphabeta/CD19-depleted stem cell transplant. These receptors were collected from a female patient aged 2 to 10 who had a stem cell transplant for aplastic anemia, so the T cells may come from the graft donor.

The rearrangement links TRBV20-1 to TRBJ2-4, with TRBD2 matching 7 bases. This CDR3 contains 13 residues. Germline trimming cut 3 bases from V and 8 bases from J; bases unmatched to any gene: 7. Germline values: CDR1 DFQATT, CDR2 SNEGSKA (reference sequence). This CDR3 is CSASFAGVYIQYF. CDR3 DNA sequence: TGCAGTGCTAGCTTCGCGGGAGTCTACATTCAGTACTTC.

The genes are TRBV30 and TRBJ2-1, with 7 nucleotides matching TRBD2. V lost 2 bases and J lost 12; bases outside the gene matches: 7. The CDR3 has 12 residues. Germline CDR1 and CDR2: GTSNPN and SVGIG (reference sequence). The CDR3 region has the DNA TGTGCCTGGAGTACCGTTGGGGGGGTGCAGTTCTTC. Translated: CAWSTVGGVQFF.

This chain joins TRBV25-1 and TRBJ2-5, with D tentatively TRBD2 (6 bases). The V and J ends lost 3 bases and 5 bases respectively, with 13 bases between them. This CDR3 comprises 14 residues. Germline loops: CDR1 MGHDK, CDR2 SYGVNS. CDR3: CASSDPWEVETQYF. For the CDR3, the DNA is TGTGCCAGCAGTGATCCTTGGGAGGTGGAGACCCAGTACTTC.

The chain employs TRBV9 and TRBJ1-2; TRBD1 aligns across 9 bases. The V segment lost 0 bases and the J segment 4 bases; nucleotides outside the gene matches: 4. This CDR3 contains 15 residues. Germline V gene data show CDR1 as SGDLS and CDR2 as YYNGEE. Here the CDR3 reads CASSVGRTGVYGYTF. CDR3 nucleotide sequence: TGTGCCAGCAGCGTAGGCAGGACAGGGGTCTATGGCTACACCTTC. The whole variable domain, remainder taken from reference TRBV9 and TRBJ1-2, is DSGVTQTPKHLITATGQRVTLRCSPRSGDLSVYWYQQSLDQGLQFLIQYYNGEERAKGNILERFSAQQFPDLHSELNLSSLELGDSALYFCASSVGRTGVYGYTFGSGTRLTVV.

This clonotype has more than one count but fewer than ten. The chain carries TRBV28 and TRBJ1-5; D gene unclear. This CDR3 contains 15 residues. Trimming removed 8 bases at V and 1 base at J, with 15 bases between. Germline values: CDR1 MDHEN, CDR2 SYDVKM. The CDR3 spells CASLSSTRSNQPQHF. For the CDR3, the DNA is TGTGCCAGCCTTTCGTCGACGCGGAGCAATCAGCCCCAGCATTTT.

At least ten counts were recorded for this clonotype. The chain recombines TRBV12-3 or TRBV12-4 with TRBJ2-5; no clear D. V shed 5 bases and J shed 5 bases, with 6 bases lying between them. This CDR3 has 11 residues. CDR3 sequence: CASSRVETQYF. Here the CDR3 DNA reads TGTGCCAGCAGTCGGGTTGAGACCCAGTACTTC.

This clonotype has a handful of counts. The chain recombines TRBV28 with TRBJ1-4; no reliable D call. Germline CDR1 MDHEN, CDR2 SYDVKM. V was pared by 6 bases and J by 0 bases, with 11 bases between. The CDR3 loop spans 15 amino acids. This chain's CDR3 is CASRTKPATNEKLFF. CDR3 coding DNA: TGTGCCAGCAGGACAAAACCGGCAACTAATGAAAAACTGTTTTTT.

This clonotype has more than one count but fewer than ten. The genes are TRBV7-4 and TRBJ2-1; D is perhaps TRBD2 (5 bases). Germline V lookup: CDR1 SGHVT, CDR2 SQSDAQ. The germline V and J ends were trimmed by 1 base and 6 bases, with 13 bases remaining between them. This CDR3 comprises 15 residues. The CDR3: CASSLGTAEGNEQFF. The CDR3 nucleotides are TGTGCCAGCAGCTTAGGGACGGCCGAGGGCAATGAGCAGTTCTTC.